The clone carrying this TCR beta chain was recorded at least ten times. Germline values: CDR1 SGHAT, CDR2 FQDESV (reference sequence). Between the trimmed V and J ends, which lost 4 bases and 5 bases, there was a span of 17 bases. This CDR3 comprises 15 residues. Unique molecular identifiers tagged individual cDNA molecules. TCRdb fed the 5' RACE reads into MiXCR, producing one record per CDR3 protein. The profile shows about 33,000 distinct CDR3 sequences, 4.5% to 7% of them singletons. The sample originates from a study of early T cells in non-severe SARS-CoV-2 infection. The sequence was obtained from an adult who was a healthcare worker with PCR-confirmed SARS-CoV-2 infection or an uninfected control (not recorded which). This chain links TRBV11-1 with TRBJ2-5, with D perhaps matching TRBD1 (6 bases). The sequenced material came from whole blood. The CDR3 protein is CASSSQTGSSETQYF. The DNA of the CDR3 is TGTGCCAGCAGCTCGCAAACAGGGAGCTCGGAGACCCAGTACTTC. The whole variable domain, filled in from reference TRBV11-1 and TRBJ2-5, reads EAEVAQSPRYKITEKSQAVAFWCDPISGHATLYWYRQILGQGPELLVQFQDESVVDDSQLPKDRFSAERLKGVDSTLKIQPAELGDSAMYLCASSSQTGSSETQYFGPGTRLLVL.